This T cell receptor beta chain is drawn from a study of T cells in localized non-small cell lung cancer. The study, taken as a whole, reports: The appearance of a median roughly 61 of the top 100 tumor clones was seen in adjacent lung. Greater blood T cell density accompanied longer overall survival. Heterogeneity remains possible because sequencing was limited to only one tumor region. Exceeding tumor, uninvolved adjacent lung had the highest T cell clonality.

Germline CDR1 and CDR2: SGHNT and YYREEE (reference sequence). The CDR3 is 16 residues long. The V end lost 6 bases, the J end lost 0 bases, and 17 bases lay between the germline ends. Measured with immunoSEQ multiplex PCR; TCRdb has only the in-frame clones, and not every one. The table includes 20,000 to 25,000 clones, 86% detected once. In regard to this clone: Its antigen is not identified.

This material consisted of peripheral blood, taken before any cancer treatment. This clonotype was sampled from a woman between 35 and 70 years old with stage I lung adenocarcinoma. The gene calls are TRBV5-4 and TRBJ2-3, with D possibly being TRBD1 (5 bases). CDR3 region: CASTLDRPTSTDTQYF. The CDR3, as DNA: TGTGCCAGCACCCTAGACAGACCAACTAGCACAGATACGCAGTATTTT.